This TCR beta chain was sequenced in a study of T-cell memory formation after mild COVID-19. Background on the study: Clusters of TCRs were largely donor specific.

This CDR3 is 16 amino acids long. Trimming took 4 bases from V and 6 from J; bases not matched to a gene: 14. In germline, CDR1 is SGHVS, CDR2 FNYEAQ. General study results and limits: Clones contracting across day 15 to 85 had a balanced CD4/CD8 profile; later expanding clones leaned CD4+.

TCRdb independently ran MiXCR on the 5' RACE reads; one entry per CDR3 protein. The profile covers 300,000 to 400,000 distinct CDR3 sequences, with around 28% appearing a single time and 13% taken by the ten largest. This clonotype has more than one count but fewer than ten. What it binds is not known. The chain links TRBV7-6 to TRBJ2-7; TRBD2 matches at 8 bases. The sample comprised PBMCs or a T cell subset sorted from them (not recorded which). This TCR came from an adult woman who had mild COVID-19 (a few samples of this study predate the infection). Cell type and time point are not known. As DNA, the CDR3 is TGTGCCAGCAGCTCCCCGGACACGGGGCGGGGGGTCGAGCAGTACTTC. This gives the protein CASSSPDTGRGVEQYF.